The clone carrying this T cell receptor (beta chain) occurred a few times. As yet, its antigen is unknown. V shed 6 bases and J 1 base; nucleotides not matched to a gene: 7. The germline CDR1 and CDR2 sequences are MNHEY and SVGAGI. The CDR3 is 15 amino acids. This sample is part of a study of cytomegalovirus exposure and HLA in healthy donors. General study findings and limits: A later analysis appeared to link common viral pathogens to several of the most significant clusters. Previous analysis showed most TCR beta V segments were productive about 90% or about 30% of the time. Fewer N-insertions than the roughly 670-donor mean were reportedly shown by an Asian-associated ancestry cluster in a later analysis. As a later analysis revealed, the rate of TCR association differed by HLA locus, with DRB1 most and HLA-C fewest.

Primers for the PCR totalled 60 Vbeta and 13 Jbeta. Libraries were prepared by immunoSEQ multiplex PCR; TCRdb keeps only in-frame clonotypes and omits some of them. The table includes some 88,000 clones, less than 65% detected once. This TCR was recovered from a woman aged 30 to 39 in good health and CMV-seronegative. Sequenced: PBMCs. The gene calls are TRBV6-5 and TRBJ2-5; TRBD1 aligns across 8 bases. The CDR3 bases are TGTGCCAGCAGCCCACTAACAGGGGGCCAAGAGACCCAGTACTTC. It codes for CASSPLTGGQETQYF.